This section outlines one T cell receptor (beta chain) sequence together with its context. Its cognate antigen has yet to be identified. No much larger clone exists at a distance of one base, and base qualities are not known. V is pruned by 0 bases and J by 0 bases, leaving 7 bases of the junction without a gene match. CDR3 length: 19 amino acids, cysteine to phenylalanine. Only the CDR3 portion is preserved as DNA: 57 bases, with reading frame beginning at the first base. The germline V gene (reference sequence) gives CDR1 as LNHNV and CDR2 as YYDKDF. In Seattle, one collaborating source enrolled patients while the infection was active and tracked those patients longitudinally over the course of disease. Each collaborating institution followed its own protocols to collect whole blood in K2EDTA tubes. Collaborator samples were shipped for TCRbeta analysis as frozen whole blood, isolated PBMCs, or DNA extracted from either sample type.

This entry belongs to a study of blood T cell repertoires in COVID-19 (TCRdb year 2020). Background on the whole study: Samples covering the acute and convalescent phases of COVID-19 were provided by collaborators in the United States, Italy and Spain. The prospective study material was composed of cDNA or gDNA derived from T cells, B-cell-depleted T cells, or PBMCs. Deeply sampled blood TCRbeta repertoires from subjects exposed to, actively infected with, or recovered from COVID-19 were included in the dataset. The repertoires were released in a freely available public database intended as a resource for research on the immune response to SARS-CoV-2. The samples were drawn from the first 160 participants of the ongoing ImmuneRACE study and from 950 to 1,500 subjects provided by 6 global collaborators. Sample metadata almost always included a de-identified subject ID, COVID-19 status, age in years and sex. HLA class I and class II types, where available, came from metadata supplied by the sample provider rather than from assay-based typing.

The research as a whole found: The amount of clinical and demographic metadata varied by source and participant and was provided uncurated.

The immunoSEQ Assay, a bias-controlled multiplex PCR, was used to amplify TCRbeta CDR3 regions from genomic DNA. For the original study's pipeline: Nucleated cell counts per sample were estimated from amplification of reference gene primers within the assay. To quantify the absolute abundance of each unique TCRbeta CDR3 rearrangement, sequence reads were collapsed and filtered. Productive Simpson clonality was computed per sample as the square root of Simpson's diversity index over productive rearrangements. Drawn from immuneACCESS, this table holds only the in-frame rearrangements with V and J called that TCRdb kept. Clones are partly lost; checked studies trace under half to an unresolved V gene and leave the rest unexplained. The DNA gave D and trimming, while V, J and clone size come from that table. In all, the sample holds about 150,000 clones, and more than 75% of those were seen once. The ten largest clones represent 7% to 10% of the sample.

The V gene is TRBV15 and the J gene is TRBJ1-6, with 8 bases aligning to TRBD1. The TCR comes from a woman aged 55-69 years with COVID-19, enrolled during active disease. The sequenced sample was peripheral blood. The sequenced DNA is TGTGCCACCAGCAGAGATTTGCAGGGGGCCTTCTCCTATAATTCACCCCTCCACTTT. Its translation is CATSRDLQGAFSYNSPLHF.